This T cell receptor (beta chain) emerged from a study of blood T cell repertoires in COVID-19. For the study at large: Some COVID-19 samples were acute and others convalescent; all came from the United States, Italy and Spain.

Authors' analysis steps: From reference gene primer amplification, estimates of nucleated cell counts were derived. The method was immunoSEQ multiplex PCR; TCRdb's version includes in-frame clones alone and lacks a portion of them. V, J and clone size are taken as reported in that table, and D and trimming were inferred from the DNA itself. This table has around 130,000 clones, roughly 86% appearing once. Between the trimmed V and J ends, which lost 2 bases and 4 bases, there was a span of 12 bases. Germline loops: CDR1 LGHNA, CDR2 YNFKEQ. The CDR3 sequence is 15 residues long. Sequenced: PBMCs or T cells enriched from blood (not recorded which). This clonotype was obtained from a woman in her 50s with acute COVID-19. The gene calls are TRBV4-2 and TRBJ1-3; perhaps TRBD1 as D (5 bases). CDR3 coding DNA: TGTGCCAGCAGCCAAAAGGGAGGGGCGGGAAACACCATATATTTT. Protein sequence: CASSQKGGAGNTIYF.